The 12 T cell receptor beta chains listed next were all sequenced from one sample in a study of blood T cell repertoires in COVID-19. Produced via immunoSEQ multiplex PCR; TCRdb's table is partial and in-frame only. The repertoire holds around 290,000 clones, with roughly 90% as singletons. The material sequenced was peripheral blood. Source of these receptors: a woman aged 30 to 39 with COVID-19, enrolled during active disease.

This chain connects TRBV27 to TRBJ1-1; D gene uncertain. Germline V gene sequence: CDR1 MNHEY, CDR2 SMNVEV (reference sequence). The CDR3 consists of 14 residues. V lost 2 bases and J lost 0, with 7 bases in between. CDR3 loop: CASSLRRVNTEAFF. The CDR3 DNA follows: TGTGCCAGCAGTTTAAGGCGGGTGAACACTGAAGCTTTCTTT.

The chain has TRBV27 and TRBJ2-1; 10 bases align to TRBD2. CDR1 is MNHEY, CDR2 SMNVEV, per germline (reference sequence). J gave up 6 bases and V 4 bases, and 6 bases lay outside the gene matches. There are 15 residues in the CDR3. The CDR3: CASSSKREGPNEQFF. The CDR3 bases are TGTGCCAGCAGTTCAAAGCGGGAGGGCCCCAATGAGCAGTTCTTC.

The rearrangement joins TRBV5-1 to TRBJ2-1; 12 bases map to TRBD2. Per germline, CDR1 SGHRS and CDR2 YFSETQ. CDR3 length: 17 residues. J gave up 9 bases and V 0 bases, and 10 bases lay outside the gene matches. The CDR3 DNA follows: TGCGCCAGCAGCTTGGCTGTTATAGGGACTAGCGGGCCTGAGCAGTTCTTC. Protein sequence: CASSLAVIGTSGPEQFF.

This clone was observed once. This rearrangement joins TRBV19 to TRBJ1-1, with a tentative D call TRBD1 (5 bases). The CDR3 is 14 amino acids. Germline lookup yields CDR1 LNHDA and CDR2 SQIVND (reference sequence). The ends were cut back, 7 bases at V and 5 bases at J, with 17 bases in the middle. CDR3 sequence (DNA): TGTGCCAGTATCAGGCGGGGGACGGGGACTGAAGCTTTCTTT. Translating it yields CASIRRGTGTEAFF.

The V call is TRBV19, the J call TRBJ2-4; TRBD2 is a possible D gene (5 bases). Trimming removed 3 bases from V and 8 bases from J, with 17 bases in between. Germline CDR1 LNHDA, CDR2 SQIVND (reference sequence). The CDR3 is made up of 15 amino acids. CDR3 residues: CASSIPPFGSYIQYF. CDR3 DNA sequence: TGTGCCAGTAGTATCCCCCCTTTTGGGAGCTACATTCAGTACTTC.

The chain combines TRBV7-9 with TRBJ1-4; maybe TRBD1 (6 bases). Germline loops: CDR1 SEHNR, CDR2 FQNEAQ (reference sequence). The V end was cut by 0 bases, the J end by 5 bases, with 10 bases between. The length of the CDR3 is 15 residues. The CDR3 nucleotides read TGTGCCAGCAGCTTAGCAGGGGGAATGAATGAAAAACTGTTTTTT. Residues: CASSLAGGMNEKLFF. The full variable domain, in which reference TRBV7-9 and TRBJ1-4 provide the parts outside the CDR3, is DTGVSQNPRHKITKRGQNVTFRCDPISEHNRLYWYRQTLGQGPEFLTYFQNEAQLEKSRLLSDRFSAERPKGSFSTLEIQRTEQGDSAMYLCASSLAGGMNEKLFFGSGTQLSVL.

J is TRBJ1-2 and V is TRBV28; D is uncertain. Trimming removed 6 bases from V and 4 bases from J, with 12 bases in between. Per the germline V gene, CDR1 is MDHEN and CDR2 is SYDVKM. This CDR3 contains 13 residues. In DNA, the CDR3 is TGTGCCAGCAGCCCCCTGTCGGGCTATGGCTACACCTTC. Amino acid sequence: CASSPLSGYGYTF.

The chain joins TRBV5-5 to TRBJ2-7; D is unresolved. Germline V gene sequence: CDR1 SGHKS, CDR2 YYEKEE (reference sequence). This CDR3 has 14 residues. Trimming took off 0 bases at V and 3 bases at J, with 10 bases between the two ends. The CDR3 sequence is CASSLGHYGYEQYF. For the CDR3, the DNA is TGTGCCAGCAGCTTGGGGCACTACGGCTACGAGCAGTACTTC.

CDR3 bases: TGTGCCTGGAGTGTACGGCAGGGGGCGATCTATGGCTACACCTTC. Translated, it gives CAWSVRQGAIYGYTF. J is TRBJ1-2 and V is TRBV30, with 8 nucleotides matching TRBD1. The length of the CDR3 is 15 residues. Germline trimming cut 0 bases from V and 4 bases from J; bases unmatched to any gene: 7. The germline V gene encodes CDR1 GTSNPN and CDR2 SVGIG (reference sequence). The whole variable domain, filled in from reference TRBV30 and TRBJ1-2, reads SQTIHQWPATLVQPVGSPLSLECTVEGTSNPNLYWYRQAAGRGLQLLFYSVGIGQISSEVPQNLSASRPQDRQFILSSKKLLLSDSGFYLCAWSVRQGAIYGYTFGSGTRLTVV.

The chain joins TRBV10-1 to TRBJ2-1, with D perhaps TRBD1 (6 bases). The germline V and J ends were trimmed by 6 bases and 7 bases, with 13 bases remaining between them. The CDR3 has 13 amino acids. Germline CDR1 is WNHNN and CDR2 is SYGVQD (reference sequence). Here the CDR3 DNA reads TGCGCCAGCAGCGATTACGACAGGAATGAGCAGTTCTTC. This gives the protein CASSDYDRNEQFF.

This clone was observed once. The chain employs TRBV5-6 and TRBJ1-6, with TRBD1 identical over 10 bases. Germline V gene data show CDR1 as SGHDT and CDR2 as YYEEEE. The CDR3 covers 15 residues. J was trimmed by 9 bases and V by 4 bases; bases with no gene match: 7. This CDR3 is CASSARDRGVSPLHF. The DNA for the CDR3 is TGTGCCAGCAGCGCCCGGGACAGGGGTGTTTCACCCCTCCACTTT.

The chain uses TRBV28 and TRBJ2-2; D is undetermined. The CDR3 contains 15 residues. V was trimmed by 2 bases and J by 3 bases, leaving 10 bases between them. CDR1 is MDHEN and CDR2 is SYDVKM in the germline V gene. CDR3 bases: TGTGCCAGCAGTTTAGGAAGACTTCACACCGGGGAGCTGTTTTTT. This sequence encodes CASSLGRLHTGELFF.